Below are 18 T cell receptor beta chains sequenced from a single sample in a study of T cells in Graves' hyperthyroidism and ophthalmopathy. It was RNA transcripts that yielded the amplified TCR beta CDR3 regions. Carried out on the TCR CDR3, a first-round RT-PCR used the HTBI primer set. Each CDR3 protein gets one entry after TCRdb re-called the multiplex PCR reads with MiXCR. The sample consists of hundreds of thousands of distinct CDR3 sequences, roughly a third of them appearing once. Sample: blood. The receptor source for this set is a woman aged 35 to 49 with Graves' hyperthyroidism.

Concerning this clonotype itself: A read error may explain this, as a much larger clone is one base away. Since no conserved phenylalanine or tryptophan closes the CDR3, a read error is the likely cause. The genes are TRBV20-1 and TRBJ2-7; perhaps TRBD1 as D (6 bases). Germline V CDR1 and CDR2: DFQATT, SNEGSKA (reference sequence). The CDR3 extends over 13 amino acids. V was shortened by 4 bases and J by 6 bases, with 16 bases between the two germline ends. The CDR3 is CSATGHRTLEQYL. The CDR3 region has the DNA TGCAGTGCTACGGGACACCGGACCCTCGAGCAGTACTTG.

The chain links TRBV28 to TRBJ1-3; the D gene is possibly TRBD1 (5 bases). Germline V CDR1 and CDR2: MDHEN, SYDVKM. The CDR3 sequence is 15 residues long. V lost 5 bases to trimming and J lost 4 bases, with 15 bases between them. CDR3 nucleotides: TGTGCCAGCAGTCCCCGATGGGGCGACGGAAACACCATATATTTT. Translating gives CASSPRWGDGNTIYF.

This clonotype turned up a few times. The chain combines TRBV6-1 with TRBJ1-4; TRBD1 is a possible D gene (6 bases). V was clipped by 0 bases and J by 7 bases, with 12 bases between them. The germline gives CDR1 MNHNS, CDR2 SASEGT. The CDR3 consists of 15 residues. CDR3 sequence: CASSEARGGVEKLFF. The CDR3 coding sequence is TGTGCCAGCAGTGAAGCGCGAGGGGGAGTTGAAAAACTGTTTTTT.

The chain carries TRBV25-1 and TRBJ1-5; D is unresolved. Germline loops: CDR1 MGHDK, CDR2 SYGVNS. CDR3 length: 13 amino acids. For the CDR3, the DNA is TGTGCTAGATCCAGTGATAGCAATCAGCCCCAGCATTTT. Its translation: CARSSDSNQPQHF.

This clonotype was found many times. V is TRBV12-3 or TRBV12-4 and J is TRBJ2-7; TRBD1 matches at 9 bases. The CDR3 is made up of 14 amino acids. J gave up 2 bases and V 6 bases, and 5 bases lay outside the gene matches. This chain's CDR3 is CASSAGTGTYEQYF. The CDR3 region has the DNA TGTGCCAGCAGCGCCGGGACAGGGACCTACGAGCAGTACTTC.

This clonotype was seen at least ten times. The chain links TRBV20-1 to TRBJ1-1, with 7 nucleotides matching TRBD1. V lost 1 base, J lost 3 bases, and 2 bases stayed unmatched. The CDR3 length is 13 residues. Looked up from germline, CDR1 is DFQATT and CDR2 is SNEGSKA (reference sequence). The CDR3, as DNA: TGCAGTGCTAGAGGAGGACAGGACACTGAAGCTTTCTTT. This translates into CSARGGQDTEAFF.

This chain joins TRBV7-9 and TRBJ1-5; 10 bases are a match to TRBD1. Losses at the gene ends were 1 base for V and 2 bases for J; bases not matched to a gene: 5. This CDR3 has 17 amino acids. The germline CDR1 and CDR2 sequences are SEHNR and FQNEAQ (reference sequence). The CDR3 DNA sequence: TGTGCCAGCAGCTTAGGGACAGGGGGTTGGCGCAATCAGCCCCAGCATTTT. It translates to CASSLGTGGWRNQPQHF.

The rearrangement joins TRBV6-7 to TRBJ2-7, with D tentatively TRBD1 or TRBD2 (5 bases each). TRBV6-7 is an ORF, with its function uncertain. Trimming cost V 8 bases and J 5 bases, with 25 bases left between them. The CDR3 totals 16 residues. In DNA form, the CDR3 reads TGTGCCAGCCAATCCGATGGGGCTAGCTTTATCAACGAGCAGTACTTC. Amino acids: CASQSDGASFINEQYF.

This clonotype has just a few counts. The V call is TRBV7-2, the J call TRBJ1-3; possible D gene TRBD1, 6 bases. The V end lost 5 bases, the J end lost 0 bases, and 23 bases lay between the germline ends. The CDR3 covers 19 residues. In germline, CDR1 is SGHTA, CDR2 FQGNSA. In DNA, the CDR3 is TGTGCCAGCAGCGGTTCCAACTTCGAGACAGGAGTCTCTGGAAACACCATATATTTT. This encodes CASSGSNFETGVSGNTIYF.

Many counts were recorded for this clonotype. This chain links TRBV7-3 with TRBJ2-5, with 8 bases fitting TRBD1. This CDR3 comprises 13 residues. Trimming took 5 bases from V and 6 from J; bases not matched to a gene: 5. CDR1 SGHTA and CDR2 FQGTGA come from the germline V gene. The CDR3 sequence: CASSTTGGQTQYF. The CDR3 nucleotides are TGTGCCAGCAGCACCACAGGGGGGCAGACCCAGTACTTC.

This clonotype was seen many times. The genes are TRBV6-5 and TRBJ1-1; D unresolved. This CDR3 has 12 amino acids. CDR1 and CDR2 (germline): MNHEY, SVGAGI. Trimming removed 2 bases at V and 5 bases at J, with 6 bases between. The CDR3, as DNA: TGTGCCAGCAGTTACGTGGGAACTGAAGCTTTCTTT. Translating it yields CASSYVGTEAFF.

This chain joins TRBV20-1 and TRBJ2-5; no firm D call. CDR1 is DFQATT, CDR2 SNEGSKA, per germline (reference sequence). This CDR3 contains 13 residues. V shed 2 bases and J shed 2 bases, with 9 bases lying between them. CDR3 sequence: CSARSPNQETQYF. The DNA of the CDR3 is TGCAGTGCTAGATCCCCCAATCAAGAGACCCAGTACTTC.

The chain has TRBV10-3 and TRBJ2-7; D is possibly TRBD1 or TRBD2 (5 bases each). The length of the CDR3 is 15 residues. Trimming took off 6 bases at V and 0 bases at J, with 15 bases between the two ends. CDR1 and CDR2 (germline): ENHRY, SYGVKD. Written as DNA, the CDR3 is TGTGCCATCAGGGCCGCAGGGACCCGCTCCTACGAGCAGTACTTC. Translating it yields CAIRAAGTRSYEQYF.

Many counts were recorded for this clonotype. This sequence joins TRBV10-3 and TRBJ2-5, with 11 nucleotides matching TRBD2. The CDR3 is made up of 13 amino acids. The ends lost 10 bases at V and 5 bases at J; junction bases unmatched: 6. From germline, CDR1 is ENHRY and CDR2 SYGVKD. CDR3 loop: CATTSGEGETQYF. The CDR3 nucleotides are TGTGCCACGACTAGCGGGGAGGGGGAGACCCAGTACTTC.

This rearrangement joins TRBV10-3 to TRBJ1-1; no clear D. CDR1 ENHRY and CDR2 SYGVKD come from the germline V gene. The CDR3 consists of 17 residues. V was cut by 10 bases and J by 5 bases, with 29 bases left in between. As DNA, the CDR3 is TGTGCCAGCAGCCTTACCAGATCAAGGAAATATGGAACTGAAGCTTTCTTT. Translation gives CASSLTRSRKYGTEAFF.

In its sample, this clonotype was seen many times. The CDR3 here is CASSIGRRESLSNQPQHF. The CDR3 DNA follows: TGTGCCAGTAGTATAGGGCGAAGAGAGAGTCTTAGCAATCAGCCCCAGCATTTT. The chain is built from TRBV19 and TRBJ1-5; D is undetermined. Germline CDR1 and CDR2: LNHDA and SQIVND (reference sequence). The CDR3 is made up of 18 amino acids. With 1 base removed from V and 0 bases from J, the gap between germline ends came to 16 bases.

The table lists this clonotype with many counts. The chain has TRBV9 and TRBJ1-2; D perhaps matches TRBD1 (5 bases). The CDR3 totals 14 residues. Trimming cost V 0 bases and J 5 bases, with 11 bases left between them. The germline CDR1 and CDR2 sequences are SGDLS and YYNGEE. This chain's CDR3 is CASSVVPGVYGYTF. CDR3 nucleotide sequence: TGTGCCAGCAGCGTAGTCCCGGGGGTTTATGGCTACACCTTC.

This clonotype was found once. The chain uses TRBV7-2 and TRBJ2-7; TRBD2 aligns across 8 bases. Germline trimming cut 1 base from V and 9 bases from J; bases unmatched to any gene: 14. Per the germline V gene, CDR1 is SGHTA and CDR2 is FQGNSA. The CDR3 runs 16 residues. The CDR3, as DNA: TGTGCCAGCAGCTTAGTGGGCGGGGGGAGCACAGATACGCAGTACTTC. It encodes CASSLVGGGSTDTQYF.